This paragraph covers one T cell receptor beta chain sequence. Enrollment of patients from Seattle took place during active infection, with longitudinal follow-up. In the original analysis: How many nucleated cells were present was estimated from reference gene primer amplification. Data came from immunoSEQ multiplex PCR; TCRdb stores just in-frame clones and leaves some out. Clone size and the V and J calls come from that table; the DNA yielded D and trimming. The sample gives around 250,000 clones, about 90% of which show up once; around 2.3% is in the top ten. This sample is part of a study of blood T cell repertoires in COVID-19. Study at large: There were acute and convalescent COVID-19 samples, and they came from the United States, Italy and Spain.

Specimen: peripheral blood. This clonotype was obtained from a woman aged 60-75 years with COVID-19, enrolled during active disease.

The CDR3 DNA reads TGTGCCACCAGCAGAAGCGTAAGTGGAAACACCATATATTTT. Protein product: CATSRSVSGNTIYF. The chain carries TRBV15 and TRBJ1-3; D call uncertain. The V gene lost 2 bases and the J gene lost 3 bases, with 8 bases spanning the gap. Germline assignment: CDR1 LNHNV and CDR2 YYDKDF (reference sequence). This CDR3 comprises 14 residues.